This T cell receptor beta chain comes out of a study of CD8+CD57+ T cells in acquired aplastic anemia (dated by TCRdb to 2016 to 2019). Context from the whole study: DNA extracted from sorted CD4+ and CD8+ cells had a mean of roughly 3.4 ug, with a range of roughly 0.19 to 27.4 ug. An average of approximately 10 million reads for CD4+ cells and roughly 11 million reads for CD8+ cells was obtained from healthy donor samples.

From cysteine to phenylalanine, the CDR3 is 14 amino acids long. The only DNA kept is the CDR3, 42 bases in frame from the first base. The germline V gene sets CDR1 to MDHEN and CDR2 to SYDVKM. Profiling of TCR beta VDJ combinations and CDR3 sequences used genomic DNA as the template. An Illumina HiSeq 2000 was used for TCR repertoire sequencing. The original methods were these. TRBV/TRBJ rearrangement plots, CDR3 size and DJ length profiles, and Simpson's diversity index were used to evaluate the repertoires. The most abundant DNA sequence in the deep sequencing data was defined as the immunodominant clone. CDR3 amino acid sequences were checked for sharing between subjects and were compared against published repertoires and the VDJdb database. TCRdb itself trimmed the public reads at Q25 with fastp, ran MiXCR and retained productive beta chains. Each entry is one CDR3 protein sequence, shown with its most common DNA and genes. The V and J calls come from TCRdb's annotation, not from the publication. This sample has about 170,000 distinct CDR3 sequences in its table, and 60% to 70% of those were observed once. The top ten constitute under 60% of the sample.

What the authors observed across the whole study: Some 27 CD8+ CDR3 sequences were found in both patients and controls but appeared to be highly expressed in patients and within the immunodominant clones of the patients. No significant difference in CD8+ Simpson's diversity was found between patients and healthy controls (P=0.060).

This clonotype has just a few counts. There is no known antigen for this receptor. One junction end disagrees with the germline gene, perhaps due to a read error. In this study, sorted CD4+ and CD8+ T cells from the blood of healthy subjects and of severe aplastic anemia patients had their TCR repertoires deep-sequenced. Ficoll-Paque density gradient centrifugation was used to isolate peripheral blood mononuclear cells. Before DNA extraction, CD4+ and CD8+ T cells were sorted with FACS or magnetic beads. This TCR was recovered from a human donor in good health. The chain employs TRBV28 and TRBJ1-4; D gene: possibly TRBD1, on 5 matching bases. Sequenced: sorted CD4+, CD8+, or CD8+CD57+ T cells (not recorded which) from PBMCs. The CDR3 reads as follows: CASRTPRVNEKLFF. Read as DNA, the sequence is TGTGCAAGCAGGACCCCCAGGGTTAATGAAAAACTGTTTTTT.